This TCR beta chain appears in the sequencing data of a study of response to subunit inactivated influenza vaccine. This clonotype was seen more than once but under ten times. Its antigen is as yet unknown. The germline CDR1 and CDR2 sequences are LGHNA and YNFKEQ. Losses at the gene ends were 1 base for V and 7 bases for J; bases not matched to a gene: 9. The CDR3 sequence is 16 residues long. TCRdb re-analysed the RT-PCR reads in MiXCR, keeping a single row per CDR3 protein. The table records hundreds of thousands of distinct CDR3 sequences, approximately 18% of them present only once. Study findings and constraints: The study's authors posited that every seasonal influenza vaccination enlists few new T cells.

The sequence came from a man over 45 who received an inactivated influenza vaccine. The rearrangement joins TRBV4-2 to TRBJ2-4, with TRBD1 matching over 8 bases. This material consisted of PBMCs from blood, taken roughly 5 days after vaccination. CDR3 in amino acids: CASSQVSSGGANIQYF. The CDR3 region has the DNA TGTGCCAGCAGCCAAGTATCATCAGGGGGCGCGAACATTCAGTACTTC.